The 30 T cell receptor beta chains listed next were all sequenced from one sample in a study of CD8+CD57+ T cells in acquired aplastic anemia (dated by TCRdb to 2017 to 2018). These reads were obtained on an Illumina HiSeq 2000. Genomic DNA was used as template for profiling of TCR beta VDJ combinations and CDR3 sequences. TCRdb passed the public sequencing reads through fastp at Q25 and MiXCR, retaining productive beta sequences. Records with the same CDR3 protein are collapsed into one entry carrying the most frequent genes and DNA. The sample data list 200,000 to 250,000 distinct CDR3 sequences, and roughly 50% of these were observed just once. Less than 20% of the sample goes to the ten largest clones. Expansion of CD8+CD57+ cells had been shown by flow cytometry in the patients chosen for sequencing. Sequences were obtained from sorted CD4+, CD8+, or CD8+CD57+ T cells (not recorded which) from PBMCs. Source of these receptors: a human donor with aplastic anemia.

This clonotype has a count of ten or more. The rearrangement uses TRBV20-1 and TRBJ1-5; TRBD1 matches 7 bases. CDR3 length: 12 amino acids. Germline trimming cut 5 bases from V and 7 bases from J; bases unmatched to any gene: 5. CDR1 and CDR2 from the germline V gene are DFQATT and SNEGSKA (reference sequence). The CDR3 DNA follows: TGCAGTGCTCGACAGGGCGGACAGCCCCAGCATTTT. Its translation: CSARQGGQPQHF.

With regard to this clonotype: This may be a read error, as it is one base from a much larger clone. The chain links TRBV11-2 to TRBJ2-5; TRBD1 is a possible D gene (6 bases). Germline V gene lookup returns CDR1 SGHAT and CDR2 FQNNGV. CDR3 length: 13 amino acids. Trimming left V 6 bases short and J 0 bases short, with 8 bases between. CDR3 sequence (DNA): TGTGCCAGCAGGCGGACAGACCAAGAGACCCAGTACTTC. Translating it yields CASRRTDQETQYF.

This clonotype occurred many times. This sequence joins TRBV6-1 and TRBJ1-6; D is uncertain. Trimming pared 1 base from V and 7 bases from J, leaving 8 bases between. The V gene's germline CDR1 is MNHNS and CDR2 SASEGT. There are 14 residues in the CDR3. The CDR3, as DNA: TGTGCCAGCAGTGAAGGGGAGGAGAATTCACCCCTCCACTTT. Protein product: CASSEGEENSPLHF.

The chain uses TRBV11-2 and TRBJ1-4, with D maybe TRBD1 (6 bases). This CDR3 region has 15 residues. V dropped 3 bases and J dropped 0 bases, with 8 bases sitting between them. Germline values: CDR1 SGHAT, CDR2 FQNNGV. CDR3 in amino acids: CASSLGAATNEKLFF. The CDR3 region has the DNA TGTGCCAGCAGCTTGGGGGCTGCAACTAATGAAAAACTGTTTTTT.

Remarks on this clonotype: No conserved phenylalanine or tryptophan ends this CDR3, so it is likely a read error. Because the CDR3's place on the DNA is in doubt, the DNA is left out and the CDR3 is given as listed by TCRdb. The chain joins TRBV20-1 to TRBJ1-4; the table's D call of TRBD1 was not tested on the DNA. The CDR3 region is 9 residues in length, termini included. CDR1 and CDR2 from the germline V gene are DFQATT and SNEGSKA (reference sequence). CDR3 residues: CSASRDTNL.

This chain links TRBV24-1 with TRBJ2-7, with 11 bases lining up with TRBD1. The CDR3 runs 15 residues. CDR1 is KGHDR and CDR2 is SFDVKD in the germline V gene. V was pared by 5 bases and J by 3 bases, with 5 bases of the junction left unmatched. CDR3 amino acids: CATSGPGQGVYEQYF. CDR3 coding DNA: TGTGCCACCAGTGGTCCGGGACAGGGGGTCTACGAGCAGTACTTC.

Of note for this clonotype: It may be a read error: a sequence one base away is much more abundant. The rearrangement joins TRBV5-1 to TRBJ2-3, with TRBD1 identical over 7 bases. Germline V gene sequence: CDR1 SGHRS, CDR2 YFSETQ. The V gene end was trimmed by 2 bases and the J gene end by 4 bases; junction bases not matched to a gene: 4. The CDR3 extends over 14 amino acids. This CDR3 is CASSLGQEADTQYF. As DNA, the CDR3 is TGCGCCAGCAGCTTAGGACAGGAGGCAGATACGCAGTATTTT.

The table lists this clonotype with many counts. The J gene is TRBJ2-3, the V gene TRBV19, with TRBD2 identical over 10 bases. V lost 4 bases and J lost 0; bases outside the gene matches: 7. This CDR3 has 17 amino acids. The germline gives CDR1 LNHDA, CDR2 SQIVND (reference sequence). The CDR3 sequence is CASSSPSGGSSTDTQYF. The CDR3 nucleotides are TGTGCCAGTAGTAGTCCTAGCGGGGGCTCTAGCACAGATACGCAGTATTTT.

The chain joins TRBV9 to TRBJ2-3; 7 bases are shared with TRBD1. CDR1 SGDLS and CDR2 YYNGEE come from the germline V gene. This CDR3 is built from 14 residues. With 5 bases clipped from V and 0 bases from J, the junction kept 3 bases outside the gene matches. CDR3 DNA: TGTGCCAGCAGTCTAGGGGGCAGCACAGATACGCAGTATTTT. It specifies CASSLGGSTDTQYF. Full variable domain (rest looked up from reference TRBV9 and TRBJ2-3): DSGVTQTPKHLITATGQRVTLRCSPRSGDLSVYWYQQSLDQGLQFLIQYYNGEERAKGNILERFSAQQFPDLHSELNLSSLELGDSALYFCASSLGGSTDTQYFGPGTRLTVL.

With regard to this clonotype: This clone may be a read error of a much larger clone one base away. This CDR3 fails to terminate in the conserved phenylalanine or tryptophan, so it likely reflects a read error. J is TRBJ1-6 and V is TRBV5-4; TRBD1 is a possible D gene (5 bases). CDR3 length equals 15 residues. V was cut by 0 bases and J by 8 bases, with 12 bases left in between. The germline V gene has CDR1 SGHNT and CDR2 YYREEE (reference sequence). The CDR3 nucleotides read TGTGCCAGCAGCTTGGGGGGGAGGGGACATTCACCCCTCCACTCT. Protein sequence: CASSLGGRGHSPLHS.

This chain links TRBV20-1 with TRBJ2-5; perhaps D is TRBD1 or TRBD2 (6 bases each). Trimming removed 7 bases at V and 0 bases at J, with 18 bases between. CDR1 is DFQATT and CDR2 is SNEGSKA in the germline V gene (reference sequence). This CDR3 spans 15 amino acids. The CDR3: CSGSGGDENQETQYF. The DNA of the CDR3 is TGCAGTGGTTCCGGGGGCGATGAAAACCAAGAGACCCAGTACTTC.

V is TRBV7-8 and J is TRBJ2-7; either TRBD1 or TRBD2 may fit D (6 bases each). The DNA end is a closer match to TRBJ2-1, so the J assignment may be wrong. The CDR3 contains 13 residues. Germline V gives CDR1 SGHVS, CDR2 FQNEAQ. The chain's CDR3 is CASSPHTGREQFF. DNA of the CDR3: TGTGCCAGCAGCCCTCACACAGGGAGGGAGCAGTTCTTC.

This clonotype was counted at least ten times. This rearrangement joins TRBV12-3 or TRBV12-4 to TRBJ1-2, with TRBD1 matching 7 bases. V trimming: 3 bases; J trimming: 1 base; junction bases outside the gene matches: 5. The CDR3 is 15 residues long. The CDR3 region is CASSFSQGGNYGYTF. CDR3 coding DNA: TGTGCCAGCAGTTTTAGCCAGGGGGGTAACTATGGCTACACCTTC.

The rearrangement links TRBV12-3 or TRBV12-4 to TRBJ1-5; D is uncertain. V was pared by 1 base and J by 0 bases, with 7 bases between. The CDR3 is made up of 15 amino acids. CDR3 nucleotides: TGTGCCAGCAGTTTAGGAGGGATTAGCAATCAGCCCCAGCATTTT. It translates to CASSLGGISNQPQHF.

V and J are TRBV7-2 and TRBJ2-3; 7 positions agree with TRBD2. The CDR3 spans 15 residues. Looked up from germline, CDR1 is SGHTA and CDR2 is FQGNSA. J was trimmed by 5 bases and V by 2 bases; bases with no gene match: 7. CDR3 sequence reads: CASSLRLAAGDTQYF. CDR3 bases: TGTGCCAGCAGCTTAAGACTAGCCGCAGGAGATACGCAGTATTTT.

The chain combines TRBV7-8 with TRBJ2-7; 7 bases map to TRBD1. Germline V gives CDR1 SGHVS, CDR2 FQNEAQ. This CDR3 is built from 16 residues. V shed 5 bases and J 5 bases; nucleotides not matched to a gene: 15. DNA of the CDR3: TGTGCCAGCAGCCCATTCTCTCCGGGACAGTTCGACGAGCAGTACTTC. Translation: CASSPFSPGQFDEQYF.

The table lists this clonotype with many counts. The chain combines TRBV7-2 with TRBJ1-2; weak D call: TRBD1 (5 bases). CDR1 SGHTA and CDR2 FQGNSA come from the germline V gene. Trimming stripped 2 bases from V and 8 bases from J, with 12 bases between. CDR3 length: 13 amino acids. The CDR3 loop reads CASSLLGAGGYTF. The CDR3 DNA follows: TGTGCCAGCAGCTTACTTGGAGCAGGGGGCTACACCTTC. Drawing the rest from reference TRBV7-2 and TRBJ1-2, the complete variable domain is GAGVSQSPSNKVTEKGKDVELRCDPISGHTALYWYRQSLGQGLEFLIYFQGNSAPDKSGLPSDRFSAERTGGSVSTLTIQRTQQEDSAVYLCASSLLGAGGYTFGSGTRLTVV.

The chain is built from TRBV7-2 and TRBJ2-7; D is possibly TRBD1 (5 bases). The germline CDR1 and CDR2 sequences are SGHTA and FQGNSA. The CDR3 is 17 amino acids. Trimming left V 5 bases short and J 5 bases short, with 25 bases between. For the CDR3, the DNA is TGTGCCAGCAGCCCACATTACAGCTACTCTGGGGCCAACGAGCAGTACTTC. This sequence encodes CASSPHYSYSGANEQYF.

This clonotype was recorded at least ten times. The CDR3 DNA sequence: TGTGCCAGCAGTAGGACACCTCAAGAGACCCAGTACTTC. This codes for CASSRTPQETQYF. V gene TRBV9 combines with J gene TRBJ2-5; a weak D match, TRBD1 (5 bases). The germline V gene encodes CDR1 SGDLS and CDR2 YYNGEE. Trimming took off 5 bases at V and 2 bases at J, with 10 bases between the two ends. This CDR3 is 13 amino acids long.

The sample holds many counts of this clonotype. The J gene is TRBJ1-3, the V gene TRBV19; maybe TRBD1 (5 bases). This CDR3 has 14 amino acids. Trimming cost V 7 bases and J 0 bases, with 10 bases left between them. The germline V gene encodes CDR1 LNHDA and CDR2 SQIVND (reference sequence). CDR3 sequence: CASTGDLSGNTIYF. The DNA of the CDR3 is TGTGCCAGTACCGGGGACCTCTCTGGAAACACCATATATTTT.

This rearrangement joins TRBV2 to TRBJ1-4; D uncertain. The CDR3 length is 14 residues. Deletions cut 2 bases from V and 0 bases from J, with 4 bases between. Germline lookup yields CDR1 SNHLY and CDR2 FYNNEI. CDR3 in DNA: TGTGCCAGCAGTGAATATGCAACTAATGAAAAACTGTTTTTT. Protein: CASSEYATNEKLFF.

A note on this clonotype: Germline is not matched at one junction end, which may reflect a read error. The V and J genes are TRBV20-1 and TRBJ1-2; D unresolved. Germline-derived CDR1 and CDR2 are DFQATT and SNEGSKA (reference sequence). The CDR3 spans 13 residues. Here the CDR3 reads CSARVGYDYGHTF. The CDR3 bases are TGCAGTGCTAGAGTTGGGTACGACTATGGCCACACCTTC.

This clonotype was detected only once. The genes are TRBV7-6 and TRBJ2-7; 8 nucleotides align to TRBD1. Trimming took 4 bases from V and 3 from J; bases not matched to a gene: 5. There are 14 residues in the CDR3. Germline loops: CDR1 SGHVS, CDR2 FNYEAQ. CDR3 sequence (DNA): TGTGCCAGCAGCTCGGACAGGGATGGCTACGAGCAGTACTTC. It translates to CASSSDRDGYEQYF.

The rearrangement joins TRBV7-2 to TRBJ2-7, with D uncertain. CDR1 is SGHTA, CDR2 FQGNSA, per germline. Trimming shortened V by 3 bases and J by 7 bases, and 13 bases separated the two germline ends. There are 13 residues in the CDR3. The CDR3 is CASSLIGSGEQYF. CDR3 coding DNA: TGTGCCAGCAGCTTGATAGGGTCGGGTGAGCAGTACTTC.

There are many counts of this clonotype. V and J are TRBV6-9 and TRBJ1-2; perhaps TRBD1 as D (5 bases). CDR1 and CDR2 from the germline V gene are MNHGY and SVAAGI. V lost 8 bases, J lost 0 bases, and 13 bases lay in between. The CDR3 has 14 amino acids. The CDR3 here is CASVMTAANYGYTF. CDR3 nucleotide sequence: TGTGCCAGCGTTATGACAGCAGCTAACTATGGCTACACCTTC.

A few counts support this clonotype. The rearrangement uses TRBV5-5 and TRBJ1-2; D perhaps matches TRBD1 (5 bases). The V gene lost 2 bases and the J gene lost 4 bases, with 18 bases spanning the gap. The CDR3 runs to 16 residues. Germline loops: CDR1 SGHKS, CDR2 YYEKEE (reference sequence). The CDR3, as DNA: TGTGCCAGCAGCTTACAGCTCAGGGTGGACTTCTATGGCTACACCTTC. Translation gives CASSLQLRVDFYGYTF.

The rearrangement joins TRBV7-9 to TRBJ1-2; D is uncertain. Germline CDR1 is SEHNR and CDR2 is FQNEAQ (reference sequence). The CDR3 sequence is 13 residues long. V shed 5 bases and J shed 5 bases, with 12 bases lying between them. The CDR3 loop reads CASSQSIVYGYTF. The CDR3 DNA is TGTGCCAGCAGCCAATCAATCGTTTATGGCTACACCTTC.

In its sample, this clonotype was seen many times. J is TRBJ1-5 and V is TRBV19; TRBD1 is a possible D gene (5 bases). V was cut by 2 bases and J by 4 bases, with 12 bases left in between. Germline CDR1 is LNHDA and CDR2 is SQIVND (reference sequence). The CDR3 runs to 15 residues. The CDR3 loop is CASSITGTGNQPQHF. Here the CDR3 DNA reads TGTGCCAGTAGTATAACCGGGACGGGGAATCAGCCCCAGCATTTT.

The genes are TRBV19 and TRBJ1-2; tentatively, D is TRBD1 (6 bases). The V gene lost 5 bases and the J gene lost 4 bases, with 14 bases spanning the gap. The CDR3 extends over 14 amino acids. Germline V gives CDR1 LNHDA, CDR2 SQIVND (reference sequence). As DNA, the CDR3 is TGTGCCAGTAGTGCGTCAGGGGTCGGCTATGGCTACACCTTC. Amino acid sequence: CASSASGVGYGYTF.

The chain joins TRBV3-1 to TRBJ1-1; D uncertain. This CDR3 is 15 amino acids long. Germline-derived CDR1 and CDR2 are LGHDT and YNNKEL (reference sequence). Trimming shortened V by 4 bases and J by 0 bases, and 12 bases separated the two germline ends. CDR3 sequence reads: CASSLRLLMNTEAFF. CDR3 coding DNA: TGTGCCAGCAGCCTGCGTTTACTCATGAACACTGAAGCTTTCTTT. The whole variable domain, remainder taken from reference TRBV3-1 and TRBJ1-1, is DTAVSQTPKYLVTQMGNDKSIKCEQNLGHDTMYWYKQDSKKFLKIMFSYNNKELIINETVPNRFSPKSPDKAHLNLHINSLELGDSAVYFCASSLRLLMNTEAFFGQGTRLTVV.